This record concerns one T cell receptor (beta chain) sequence. Its antigen is unknown. Profiled with immunoSEQ multiplex PCR; TCRdb holds only in-frame clones, not every one. The data contain around 54,000 clones, 75% to 90% of them singletons. The sample is drawn from a study of T cells in localized non-small cell lung cancer. The germline gives CDR1 MRHNA, CDR2 SNTAGT. The CDR3 is 13 residues long. Deletions cut 2 bases from V and 10 bases from J, with 12 bases between. Study results and limitations: Researchers found a median around 58 of the top 100 tumor clones in adjacent lung. Uninvolved adjacent lung had the highest recorded T cell clonality, with tumor below it.

The origin of this receptor is a male donor aged 60 or over with stage III squamous cell lung carcinoma. The sample here was peripheral blood, taken before any cancer treatment. The genes are TRBV6-4 and TRBJ2-1; D may be TRBD1 (5 bases). The CDR3 DNA reads TGTGCCAGCAGTGACACAGGTTCTGGGGAGCAGTTCTTC. Translated: CASSDTGSGEQFF.